This TCR beta chain came from a study of monozygotic twins with inflammatory bowel disease. The germline gives CDR1 DFQATT, CDR2 SNEGSKA (reference sequence). This CDR3 contains 15 residues. Molecular identifiers with 6-nucleotide sample barcodes were added during cDNA synthesis via template switching. TCRdb re-called the 5' RACE reads and gives one entry per CDR3 protein, without DNA. Recorded for this sample: around 410,000 distinct CDR3 sequences. The chain joins TRBV20-1 to TRBJ1-5; there is no DNA to check the TCRdb D call of TRBD1. Sequenced: blood. The clonotype comes from a human donor with ulcerative colitis or Crohn's disease, or a healthy co-twin of an affected twin (not recorded which). The CDR3 loop reads CSARGRGSQNQPQHF.